This T cell receptor (beta chain) came from a study of T cells after yellow fever vaccination. Germline CDR1 reads MNHEY; CDR2 reads SVGAGI. V dropped 6 bases and J dropped 6 bases, with 12 bases sitting between them. CDR3 length: 14 residues. With regard to this clonotype: Its antigen is not identified.

Study conclusions and caveats: Though it reached lower strength, the secondary response hit its peak faster, day 5 versus 15.

The TCR cDNA carried a universal primer site and UMIs from 5'RACE template switching. One entry per CDR3 protein, called by TCRdb with MiXCR from the 5' RACE reads. The table records 200,000 to 250,000 distinct CDR3 sequences, roughly 3% of them present only once. The source material was CD4+ T cells sorted from PBMCs, sampled 10 days after the yellow fever booster vaccination. This sequence joins TRBV6-5 and TRBJ1-6; D is unclear. This TCR came from a man between 18 and 29 years old who received the YFV17D yellow fever vaccine. CDR3 bases: TGTGCCAGCAGGCCGGACGGAGCTAATTCACCCCTCCACTTT. This gives the protein CASRPDGANSPLHF.